This entry is about one T cell receptor (beta chain). The V and J ends lost 3 bases and 4 bases respectively, with 12 bases between them. The CDR3 extends over 15 amino acids. In germline, CDR1 is SGHTA, CDR2 FQGNSA. The data derive from a study of cytomegalovirus exposure and HLA in healthy donors. The donors comprised healthy bone marrow donors. Use of 60 Vbeta and 13 Jbeta primers characterized the PCR. The protocol was immunoSEQ multiplex PCR, while the TCRdb copy is restricted to in-frame clones and leaves out a portion. The table has roughly 58,000 clones, about 80% seen once. The clonotype originates from a woman between 35 and 50 years old in good health and CMV-seronegative. This sequence joins TRBV7-2 and TRBJ2-2; tentatively, D is TRBD2 (6 bases). The sample taken for sequencing was PBMCs. CDR3 amino acids: CASSFSWGGTGELFF. Written as DNA, the CDR3 is TGTGCCAGCAGCTTTAGTTGGGGAGGCACCGGGGAGCTGTTTTTT.